This T cell receptor (beta chain) originates from a study of blood T cell repertoires in COVID-19. Whole-study context: Samples came from the United States, Italy and Spain, spanning acute and convalescent COVID-19. The analysed material was cDNA or gDNA that came from T cells, B-cell-depleted T cells, or PBMCs.

Per the original data handling: Estimation of nucleated cell counts relied on the amplification of reference gene primers. Sequencing used immunoSEQ multiplex PCR; TCRdb keeps in-frame clones, though not all of them. That table is the source of V, J and clone size, and D and trimming were worked out from the DNA. The sample has roughly 100,000 clones; about 85% are singletons. The sample consisted of peripheral blood. The sequence derives from a man aged 45-65 years with active COVID-19.

In DNA form, the CDR3 reads TGTGCCAGCAGCTTGGACGGGAACCTTGGAAACACCATATATTTT. Its translation: CASSLDGNLGNTIYF. The chain combines TRBV2 with TRBJ1-3; no reliable D call. V was trimmed by 6 bases and J by 3 bases, leaving 15 bases between them. Germline loops: CDR1 SNHLY, CDR2 FYNNEI. This CDR3 comprises 15 residues. The variable domain in full, completed from reference TRBV2 and TRBJ1-3, reads EPEVTQTPSHQVTQMGQEVILRCVPISNHLYFYWYRQILGQKVEFLVSFYNNEISEKSEIFDDQFSVERPDGSNFTLKIRSTKLEDSAMYFCASSLDGNLGNTIYFGEGSWLTVV.